The present entry profiles one T cell receptor (beta chain) with its context. This entry belongs to a study of molecular identifiers for immune sequencing clone quantification. Study details: Replicates involved a five-way split of RNA from around 20,000 or 100,000 naive CD8 cells, with sequencing of four.

The germline gives CDR1 LNHDA, CDR2 SQIVND (reference sequence). The CDR3 covers 15 residues. J gave up 5 bases and V 1 base, and 7 bases lay outside the gene matches. TCRdb re-analysed the PCR reads in MiXCR, keeping a single row per CDR3 protein. The table lists about 640,000 distinct CDR3 sequences, around 20% of them singletons. The sequence was obtained from a human donor in good health. Some libraries in this study had Jurkat cell RNA spiked in. Sequenced: naive CD8+ T cells from blood, with Jurkat cell RNA spiked in. Subset indicated: FACS-sorted CD8+CD4-CCR7+CD45RA+ naive T cells. V and J are TRBV19 and TRBJ2-7; 8 bases are shared with TRBD1. The CDR3 DNA sequence: TGTGCCAGTAGTATAGCCCGGACAGGGATCAACGAGCAGTACTTC. It encodes CASSIARTGINEQYF.